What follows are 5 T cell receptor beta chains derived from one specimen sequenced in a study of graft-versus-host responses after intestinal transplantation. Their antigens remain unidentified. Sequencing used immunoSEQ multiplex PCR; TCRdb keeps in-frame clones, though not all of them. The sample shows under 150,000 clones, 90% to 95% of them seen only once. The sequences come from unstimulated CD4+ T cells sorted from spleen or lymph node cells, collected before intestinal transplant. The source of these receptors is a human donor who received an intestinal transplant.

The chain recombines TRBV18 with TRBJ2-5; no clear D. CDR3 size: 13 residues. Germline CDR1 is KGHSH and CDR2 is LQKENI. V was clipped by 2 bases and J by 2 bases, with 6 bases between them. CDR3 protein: CASSPNSQETQYF. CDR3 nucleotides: TGTGCCAGCTCACCAAACAGTCAAGAGACCCAGTACTTC.

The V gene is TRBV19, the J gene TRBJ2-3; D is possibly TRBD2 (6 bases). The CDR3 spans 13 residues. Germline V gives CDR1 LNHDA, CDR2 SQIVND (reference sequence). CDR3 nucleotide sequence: TGTCCAAGGTGCGGGGCCCCAACCTTTACGCAGTATTTT. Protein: CPRCGAPTFTQYF.

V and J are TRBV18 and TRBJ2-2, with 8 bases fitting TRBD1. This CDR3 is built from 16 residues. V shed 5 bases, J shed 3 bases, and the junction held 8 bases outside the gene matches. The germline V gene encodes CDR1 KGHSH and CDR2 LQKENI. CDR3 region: CASSSTTGAYTGELFF. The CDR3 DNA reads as TGTGCCAGCTCATCAACGACAGGGGCATACACCGGGGAGCTGTTTTTT.

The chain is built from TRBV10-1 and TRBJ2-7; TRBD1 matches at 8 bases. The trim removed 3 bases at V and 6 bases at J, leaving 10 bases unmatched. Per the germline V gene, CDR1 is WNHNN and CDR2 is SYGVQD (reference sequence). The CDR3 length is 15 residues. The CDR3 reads CASSEGGTGGREQYF. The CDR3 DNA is TGCGCCAGCAGTGAAGGCGGCACAGGGGGACGCGAGCAGTACTTC.

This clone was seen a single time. This CDR3 reads CASSTQREIYGYTF. The CDR3 DNA is TGTGCCAGTAGTACCCAAAGGGAGATATATGGCTACACCTTC. This sequence joins TRBV19 and TRBJ1-2; D is unresolved. This CDR3 is built from 14 residues. V was trimmed by 4 bases and J by 5 bases, leaving 14 bases between them. Germline values: CDR1 LNHDA, CDR2 SQIVND (reference sequence).